Presented here are 24 T cell receptor beta chains from one specimen sequenced in a study of blood T cell repertoires in COVID-19. The method was immunoSEQ multiplex PCR; TCRdb's version includes in-frame clones alone and lacks a portion of them. The table has tens of thousands of clones, under 90% seen once. The material sequenced was peripheral blood. Receptor source: a man between 50 and 59 years old with active COVID-19.

This clone was found once. The chain combines TRBV30 with TRBJ2-1, with a weak D call TRBD1 (5 bases). The CDR3 contains 15 residues. Germline CDR1 and CDR2: GTSNPN and SVGIG (reference sequence). V was pared by 0 bases and J by 7 bases, with 16 bases between. In nucleotides, the CDR3 is TGTGCCTGGAGTGTACGGGCAGGGCTCACGAATGAGCAGTTCTTC. Translation: CAWSVRAGLTNEQFF.

The chain links TRBV9 to TRBJ1-2; 9 bases agree with TRBD1. CDR3 length equals 14 residues. With V trimmed by 2 bases and J by 8 bases, 7 bases remained unmatched. In germline, CDR1 is SGDLS, CDR2 YYNGEE. CDR3 loop: CASSVSGTGSGYTF. For the CDR3, the DNA is TGTGCCAGCAGCGTCTCCGGGACAGGGAGCGGCTACACCTTC.

The CDR3 DNA is TGTGCCAGCAGCCAACCCGCCGGGACACTCAAGCAGTTCTTC. Its translation is CASSQPAGTLKQFF. V and J are TRBV3-1 (or the pseudogene TRBV3-2) and TRBJ2-1; D is possibly TRBD1 (6 bases). The CDR3 runs to 14 residues. The V gene lost 2 bases and the J gene lost 11 bases, with 16 bases spanning the gap. The V gene's germline CDR1 is LGHDT and CDR2 YNNKEL (reference sequence).

This chain connects TRBV5-1 to TRBJ2-1, with 8 bases fitting TRBD1. This CDR3 is 15 amino acids long. Unmatched junction bases numbered 12, after V lost 4 bases and J lost 9 bases. The germline V gene encodes CDR1 SGHRS and CDR2 YFSETQ. CDR3 residues: CASSHHDRGLSEQFF. Written as DNA, the CDR3 is TGCGCCAGCAGCCATCACGACAGGGGATTAAGTGAGCAGTTCTTC.

Written as DNA, the CDR3 is TGTGCCTTAGCGGGAGAGCAGTACTTC. This translates into CALAGEQYF. V and J are TRBV3-1 (or the pseudogene TRBV3-2) and TRBJ2-7; 8 bases line up with TRBD2. The CDR3 consists of 9 residues. The trim removed 11 bases at V and 7 bases at J, leaving 1 base unmatched. Germline V gene sequence: CDR1 LGHDT, CDR2 YNNKEL (reference sequence).

V is TRBV20-1 and J is TRBJ2-7; possibly TRBD2 for D (5 bases). V gave up 6 bases and J gave up 6 bases, with 12 bases separating them. The CDR3 has 11 residues. Germline-derived CDR1 and CDR2 are DFQATT and SNEGSKA (reference sequence). CDR3 residues: CSAPRGREQYF. CDR3 DNA: TGCAGTGCCCCTCGGGGTCGCGAGCAGTACTTC.

The CDR3 is CASRVTGMENQPQHF. The DNA of the CDR3 is TGTGCCAGTAGGGTGACAGGGATGGAAAATCAGCCCCAGCATTTT. V is TRBV19 and J is TRBJ1-5; 7 bases are shared with TRBD1. This CDR3 contains 15 residues. V lost 6 bases, J lost 4 bases, and 9 bases stayed unmatched. The V gene's germline CDR1 is LNHDA and CDR2 SQIVND (reference sequence).

The V and J genes are TRBV4-1 and TRBJ1-4; 8 bases line up with TRBD1. This CDR3 has 14 amino acids. Germline CDR1 and CDR2: MGHRA and YSYEKL. V gave up 4 bases and J gave up 7 bases; unmatched junction bases: 5. DNA of the CDR3: TGCGCCAGCAGCCCCGGGACAGGTACTGAAAAACTGTTTTTT. It codes for CASSPGTGTEKLFF.

This chain connects TRBV10-3 to TRBJ2-5, with D possibly being TRBD1 (6 bases). V was pared by 6 bases and J by 2 bases, with 13 bases between. CDR3 size: 14 residues. The germline gives CDR1 ENHRY, CDR2 SYGVKD. CDR3 sequence (DNA): TGTGCCATCAGCCCCACGGACAGTCAAGAGACCCAGTACTTC. Its translation is CAISPTDSQETQYF.

The genes are TRBV2 and TRBJ1-2; D is undetermined. Germline assignment: CDR1 SNHLY and CDR2 FYNNEI. V gave up 6 bases and J gave up 8 bases, with 19 bases separating them. CDR3 length: 14 residues. This CDR3 is CASSDMDSEGGYTF. The DNA for the CDR3 is TGTGCCAGCAGCGACATGGACTCCGAGGGAGGCTACACCTTC.

V gene TRBV4-1 combines with J gene TRBJ2-7; TRBD2 might be the D (5 bases). Trimming stripped 1 base from V and 3 bases from J, with 13 bases between. CDR1 is MGHRA, CDR2 YSYEKL, per germline. The CDR3 covers 15 residues. As DNA, the CDR3 is TGCGCCAGCAGCCAAGCAAGCGGCGGCTTCTACGAGCAGTACTTC. The encoded protein is CASSQASGGFYEQYF.

The chain combines TRBV11-2 with TRBJ2-1; D is perhaps TRBD1 (6 bases). The ends were cut back, 0 bases at V and 2 bases at J, with 11 bases in the middle. The CDR3 sequence is 16 residues long. Germline CDR1 reads SGHAT; CDR2 reads FQNNGV. The CDR3 region is CASSLDRRTAYNEQFF. DNA of the CDR3: TGTGCCAGCAGCTTAGATCGGCGGACAGCCTACAATGAGCAGTTCTTC. Together with reference TRBV11-2 and TRBJ2-1, the CDR3 gives the full variable domain: EAGVAQSPRYKIIEKRQSVAFWCNPISGHATLYWYQQILGQGPKLLIQFQNNGVVDDSQLPKDRFSAERLKGVDSTLKIQPAKLEDSAVYLCASSLDRRTAYNEQFFGPGTRLTVL.

The genes are TRBV28 and TRBJ2-2, with TRBD2 matching 7 bases. The V gene's germline CDR1 is MDHEN and CDR2 SYDVKM. The length of the CDR3 is 13 residues. With V trimmed by 3 bases and J by 7 bases, 2 bases remained unmatched. CDR3 region: CASSFGLGGELFF. In DNA, the CDR3 is TGTGCCAGCAGTTTTGGACTAGGCGGGGAGCTGTTTTTT.

This chain joins TRBV6-5 and TRBJ2-3, with unresolved D. The germline CDR1 and CDR2 sequences are MNHEY and SVGAGI. The ends were cut back, 5 bases at V and 6 bases at J, with 6 bases in the middle. CDR3 length: 11 amino acids. The CDR3 nucleotides are TGTGCCAGCAGTAACGGGGATACGCAGTATTTT. Protein sequence: CASSNGDTQYF.

This clone was detected a few times. The rearrangement links TRBV11-3 to TRBJ2-7; D is uncertain. This CDR3 is 16 amino acids long. V lost 4 bases and J lost 6, with 22 bases in between. Per germline, CDR1 SGHNT and CDR2 YENEEA. The CDR3 nucleotides are TGTGCCAGCAGCTCATCAGAGAGAGGCCCCTTCGGCGAGCAGTACTTC. Its protein is CASSSSERGPFGEQYF. Drawing the rest from reference TRBV11-3 and TRBJ2-7, the complete variable domain is EAGVVQSPRYKIIEKKQPVAFWCNPISGHNTLYWYLQNLGQGPELLIRYENEEAVDDSQLPKDRFSAERLKGVDSTLKIQPAELGDSAVYLCASSSSERGPFGEQYFGPGTRLTVT.

The sample holds one count of this clone. This chain joins TRBV7-2 and TRBJ2-7; 8 positions agree with TRBD1. Losses at the gene ends were 4 bases for V and 3 bases for J; bases not matched to a gene: 8. CDR1 is SGHTA and CDR2 is FQGNSA in the germline V gene. This CDR3 is 15 amino acids long. CDR3 residues: CASSSRTGNGYEQYF. The CDR3 DNA is TGTGCCAGCAGCTCCCGGACAGGGAACGGCTACGAGCAGTACTTC.

CDR3 DNA: TGCGCCAGCAGCCAAGACGGAGGGAGGGACGATACGCAGTATTTT. This sequence encodes CASSQDGGRDDTQYF. The chain links TRBV4-3 to TRBJ2-3, with TRBD2 matching over 7 bases. With V trimmed by 0 bases and J by 6 bases, 6 bases remained unmatched. The CDR3 is made up of 15 amino acids. From germline, CDR1 is LGHNA and CDR2 YSLEER.

V gene TRBV6-6 combines with J gene TRBJ2-1; TRBD2 matches at 8 bases. This CDR3 has 16 residues. V lost 3 bases to trimming and J lost 10 bases; unmatched junction nucleotides: 14. CDR1 and CDR2 (germline): MNHNY, SVGAGI (reference sequence). CDR3 residues: CASSYSQLAANLEQFF. CDR3 sequence (DNA): TGTGCCAGCAGTTATTCACAACTAGCGGCAAACCTAGAGCAGTTCTTC.

This sequence joins TRBV2 and TRBJ2-5; 8 nucleotides match TRBD2. Near its end, the DNA agrees better with TRBJ2-7, so the J call may be wrong. CDR1 is SNHLY and CDR2 is FYNNEI in the germline V gene. There are 13 residues in the CDR3. The DNA for the CDR3 is TGTGCCAGCAGTGGGGCGGGGGGCTACGAGCAGTACTTC. This codes for CASSGAGGYEQYF.

With regard to this clone: The germline gene is not matched at one end of the junction; a read error may be the cause. This specimen includes other DNA sequences encoding the same CDR3. V gene TRBV9 combines with J gene TRBJ2-5; 9 positions match TRBD1. The germline V gene encodes CDR1 SGDLS and CDR2 YYNGEE. This CDR3 comprises 15 residues. The CDR3 coding sequence is TGTGCCAGCTGCGTTGCTGAGGGGACAGGGGAGACCCAGTACTTC. This gives the protein CASCVAEGTGETQYF.

The chain couples TRBV7-2 to TRBJ1-5, with TRBD1 identical over 8 bases. The CDR3 spans 14 residues. J gave up 10 bases and V 2 bases, and 7 bases lay outside the gene matches. Germline assignment: CDR1 SGHTA and CDR2 FQGNSA. The CDR3 spells CASSLRQGANPQHF. As DNA, the CDR3 is TGTGCCAGCAGCTTAAGGCAGGGGGCGAATCCCCAGCATTTT. Full variable domain (remainder filled in from reference TRBV7-2 and TRBJ1-5): GAGVSQSPSNKVTEKGKDVELRCDPISGHTALYWYRQSLGQGLEFLIYFQGNSAPDKSGLPSDRFSAERTGGSVSTLTIQRTQQEDSAVYLCASSLRQGANPQHFGDGTRLSIL.

The rearrangement uses TRBV5-1 and TRBJ2-6; tentatively, D is TRBD1 (6 bases). V lost 9 bases and J 1 base, leaving 17 bases between the germline ends. Looked up from germline, CDR1 is SGHRS and CDR2 is YFSETQ. The CDR3 consists of 16 residues. The DNA for the CDR3 is TGCGCCACTCGTCCCGGGACAATGTCTGGGGCCAACGTCCTGACTTTC. It specifies CATRPGTMSGANVLTF.

This chain joins TRBV4-3 and TRBJ2-7, with 9 bases that match TRBD2. Germline loops: CDR1 LGHNA, CDR2 YSLEER. V lost 0 bases, J lost 7 bases, and 4 bases stayed unmatched. The CDR3 loop spans 14 amino acids. CDR3 protein: CASSQELAGREQYF. The CDR3 DNA is TGCGCCAGCAGCCAAGAACTAGCGGGTCGGGAGCAGTACTTC.

This chain joins TRBV10-3 and TRBJ1-5, with D possibly being TRBD1 (6 bases). There are 12 residues in the CDR3. CDR1 is ENHRY and CDR2 is SYGVKD in the germline V gene. V dropped 3 bases and J dropped 7 bases, with 7 bases sitting between them. For the CDR3, the DNA is TGTGCCATCAGTGAACAGGGCCAGCCCCAGCATTTT. Encoded protein: CAISEQGQPQHF.